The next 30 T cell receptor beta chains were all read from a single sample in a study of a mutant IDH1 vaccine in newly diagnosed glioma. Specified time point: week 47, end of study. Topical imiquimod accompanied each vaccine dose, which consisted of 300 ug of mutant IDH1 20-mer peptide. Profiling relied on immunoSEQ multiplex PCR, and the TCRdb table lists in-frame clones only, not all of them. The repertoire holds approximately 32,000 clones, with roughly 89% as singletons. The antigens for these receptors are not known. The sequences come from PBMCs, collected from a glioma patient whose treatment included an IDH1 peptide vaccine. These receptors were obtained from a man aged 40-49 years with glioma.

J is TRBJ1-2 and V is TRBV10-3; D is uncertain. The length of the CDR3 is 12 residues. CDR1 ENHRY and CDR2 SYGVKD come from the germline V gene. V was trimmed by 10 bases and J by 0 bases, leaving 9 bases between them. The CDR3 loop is CATRESNYGYTF. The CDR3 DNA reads TGTGCCACCCGGGAGTCTAACTATGGCTACACCTTC.

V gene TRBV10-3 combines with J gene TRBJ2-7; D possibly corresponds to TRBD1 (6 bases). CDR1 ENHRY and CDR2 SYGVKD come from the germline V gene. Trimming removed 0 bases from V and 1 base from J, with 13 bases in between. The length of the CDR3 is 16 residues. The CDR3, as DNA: TGTGCCATCAGTGAGTCGGGGGCCCGCCGATCCTACGAGCAGTACTTC. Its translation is CAISESGARRSYEQYF.

As DNA, the CDR3 is TGTGCCAGCAGCCCCGACCGGGACAGGGGGCGGACTAATGAAAAACTGTTTTTT. It specifies CASSPDRDRGRTNEKLFF. The chain carries TRBV7-6 and TRBJ1-4; 12 bases line up with TRBD1. Germline V gene lookup returns CDR1 SGHVS and CDR2 FNYEAQ. Trimming removed 5 bases from V and 2 bases from J; junction bases left unmatched: 9. This CDR3 comprises 18 residues.

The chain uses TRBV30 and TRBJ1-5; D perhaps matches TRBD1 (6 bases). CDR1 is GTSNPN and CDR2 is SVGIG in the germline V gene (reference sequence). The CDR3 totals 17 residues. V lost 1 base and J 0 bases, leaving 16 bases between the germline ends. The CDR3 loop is CAWSEVDSYISNQPQHF. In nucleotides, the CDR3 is TGTGCCTGGAGTGAGGTGGACAGCTATATTAGCAATCAGCCCCAGCATTTT.

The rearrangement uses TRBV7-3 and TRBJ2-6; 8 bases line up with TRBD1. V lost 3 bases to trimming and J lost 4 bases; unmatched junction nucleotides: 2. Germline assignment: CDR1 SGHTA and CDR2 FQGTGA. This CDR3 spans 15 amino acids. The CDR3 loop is CASSFRGPGANVLTF. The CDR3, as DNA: TGTGCCAGCAGCTTCAGGGGGCCCGGGGCCAACGTCCTGACTTTC.

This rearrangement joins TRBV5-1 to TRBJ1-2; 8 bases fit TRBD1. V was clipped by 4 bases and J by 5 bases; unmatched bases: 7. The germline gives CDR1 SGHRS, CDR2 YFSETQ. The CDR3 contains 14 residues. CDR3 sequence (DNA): TGCGCCAGCAGCATCGGACAGGGACCGTATGGCTACACCTTC. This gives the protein CASSIGQGPYGYTF.

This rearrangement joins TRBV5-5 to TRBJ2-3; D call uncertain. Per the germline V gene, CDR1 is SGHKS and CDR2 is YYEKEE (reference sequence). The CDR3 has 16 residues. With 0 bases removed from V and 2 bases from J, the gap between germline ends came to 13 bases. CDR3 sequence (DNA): TGTGCCAGCAGCTTGGCCAGTGACCTCTACACAGATACGCAGTATTTT. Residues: CASSLASDLYTDTQYF.

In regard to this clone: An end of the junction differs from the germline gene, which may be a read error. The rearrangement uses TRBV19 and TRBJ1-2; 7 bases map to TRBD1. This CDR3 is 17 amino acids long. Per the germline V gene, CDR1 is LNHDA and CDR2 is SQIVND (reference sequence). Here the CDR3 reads CVSSIGDSDYSNYGYTF. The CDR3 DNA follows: TGTGTCAGTAGTATCGGGGACAGCGACTACTCTAACTATGGCTACACCTTC.

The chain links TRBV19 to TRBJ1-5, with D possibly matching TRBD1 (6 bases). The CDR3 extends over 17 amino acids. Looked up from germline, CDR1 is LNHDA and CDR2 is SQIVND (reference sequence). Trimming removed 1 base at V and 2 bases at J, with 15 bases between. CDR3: CASSIGRTEGGNQPQHF. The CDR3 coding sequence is TGTGCCAGTAGTATAGGCCGGACAGAGGGTGGCAATCAGCCCCAGCATTTT.

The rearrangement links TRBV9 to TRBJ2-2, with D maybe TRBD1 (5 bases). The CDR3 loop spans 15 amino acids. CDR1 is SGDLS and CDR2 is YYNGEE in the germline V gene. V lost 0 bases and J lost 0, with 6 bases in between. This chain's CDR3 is CASSVEGANTGELFF. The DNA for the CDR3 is TGTGCCAGCAGCGTAGAAGGGGCGAACACCGGGGAGCTGTTTTTT.

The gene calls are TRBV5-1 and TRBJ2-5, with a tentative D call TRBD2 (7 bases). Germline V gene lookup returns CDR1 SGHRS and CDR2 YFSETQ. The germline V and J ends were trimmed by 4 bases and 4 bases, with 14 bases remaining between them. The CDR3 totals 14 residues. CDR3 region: CASSGSGEGETQYF. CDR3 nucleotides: TGCGCCAGCAGCGGATCAGGGGAGGGAGAGACCCAGTACTTC.

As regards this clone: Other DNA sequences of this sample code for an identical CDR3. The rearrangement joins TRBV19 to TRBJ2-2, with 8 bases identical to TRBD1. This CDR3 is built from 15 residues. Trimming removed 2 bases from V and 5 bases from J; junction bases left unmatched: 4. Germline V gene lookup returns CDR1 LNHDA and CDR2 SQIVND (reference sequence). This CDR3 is CASSIIRGRTGELFF. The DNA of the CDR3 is TGTGCCAGTAGTATAATCAGGGGGCGGACCGGGGAGCTGTTTTTT.

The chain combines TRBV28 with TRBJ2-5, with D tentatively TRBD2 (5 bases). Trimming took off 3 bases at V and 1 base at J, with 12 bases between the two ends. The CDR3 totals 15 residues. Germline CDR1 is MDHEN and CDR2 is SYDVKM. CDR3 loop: CASSFSRGAQETQYF. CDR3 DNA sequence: TGTGCCAGCAGTTTCTCCCGGGGAGCCCAAGAGACCCAGTACTTC.

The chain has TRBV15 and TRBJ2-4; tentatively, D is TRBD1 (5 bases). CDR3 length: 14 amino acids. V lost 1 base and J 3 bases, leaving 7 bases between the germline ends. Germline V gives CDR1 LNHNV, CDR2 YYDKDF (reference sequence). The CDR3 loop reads CATSRVQGKNIQYF. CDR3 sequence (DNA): TGTGCCACCAGCAGAGTTCAGGGCAAAAACATTCAGTACTTC.

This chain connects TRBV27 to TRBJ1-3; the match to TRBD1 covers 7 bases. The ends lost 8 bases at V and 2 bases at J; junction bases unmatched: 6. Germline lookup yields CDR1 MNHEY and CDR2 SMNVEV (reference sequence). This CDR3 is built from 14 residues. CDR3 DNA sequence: TGTGCCAGCGGACAGGCTGGGACTGGAAACACCATATATTTT. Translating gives CASGQAGTGNTIYF.

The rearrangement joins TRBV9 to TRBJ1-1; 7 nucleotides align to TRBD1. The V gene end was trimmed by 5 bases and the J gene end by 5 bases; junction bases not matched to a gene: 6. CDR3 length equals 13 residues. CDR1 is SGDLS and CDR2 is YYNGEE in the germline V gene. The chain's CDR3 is CASSWEQGTEAFF. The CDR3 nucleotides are TGTGCCAGCAGTTGGGAACAGGGGACTGAAGCTTTCTTT. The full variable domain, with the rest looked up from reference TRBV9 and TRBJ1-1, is DSGVTQTPKHLITATGQRVTLRCSPRSGDLSVYWYQQSLDQGLQFLIQYYNGEERAKGNILERFSAQQFPDLHSELNLSSLELGDSALYFCASSWEQGTEAFFGQGTRLTVV.

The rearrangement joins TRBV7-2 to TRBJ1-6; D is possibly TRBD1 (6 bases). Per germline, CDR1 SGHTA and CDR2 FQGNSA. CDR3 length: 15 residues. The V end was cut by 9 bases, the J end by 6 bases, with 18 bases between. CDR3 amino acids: CASTGTGLFNSPLHF. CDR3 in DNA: TGTGCCAGTACAGGCACAGGGCTTTTTAATTCACCCCTCCACTTT.

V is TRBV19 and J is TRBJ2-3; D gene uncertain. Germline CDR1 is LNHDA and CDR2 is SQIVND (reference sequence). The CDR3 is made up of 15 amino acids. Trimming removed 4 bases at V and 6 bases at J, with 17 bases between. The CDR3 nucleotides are TGTGCCAGTAGTAATATCGCGAGTCCCGCCGATACGCAGTATTTT. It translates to CASSNIASPADTQYF.

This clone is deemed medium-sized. CDR3 coding DNA: TGTGCCAGCAGGGGGGATAGTGACAATTCACCCCTCCACTTT. Encoded protein: CASRGDSDNSPLHF. The J gene is TRBJ1-6, the V gene TRBV28; TRBD1 might be the D (5 bases). The CDR3 totals 14 residues. CDR1 is MDHEN, CDR2 SYDVKM, per germline. The ends were cut back, 6 bases at V and 7 bases at J, with 13 bases in the middle. Using reference TRBV28 and TRBJ1-6 for the parts outside the CDR3, the full variable domain is DVKVTQSSRYLVKRTGEKVFLECVQDMDHENMFWYRQDPGLGLRLIYFSYDVKMKEKGDIPEGYSVSREKKERFSLILESASTNQTSMYLCASRGDSDNSPLHFGNGTRLTVT.

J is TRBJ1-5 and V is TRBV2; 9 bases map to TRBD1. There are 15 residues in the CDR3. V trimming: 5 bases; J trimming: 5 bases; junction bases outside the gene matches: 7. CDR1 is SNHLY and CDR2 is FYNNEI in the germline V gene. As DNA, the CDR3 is TGTGCCAGCAGTTGGGACAGGGAGGCCTATCAGCCCCAGCATTTT. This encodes CASSWDREAYQPQHF.

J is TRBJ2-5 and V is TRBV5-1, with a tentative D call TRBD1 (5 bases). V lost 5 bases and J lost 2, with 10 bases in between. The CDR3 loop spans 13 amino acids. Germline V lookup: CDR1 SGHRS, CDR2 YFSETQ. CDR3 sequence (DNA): TGCGCCAGCAGTTTAGGGGTTCAAGAGACCCAGTACTTC. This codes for CASSLGVQETQYF.

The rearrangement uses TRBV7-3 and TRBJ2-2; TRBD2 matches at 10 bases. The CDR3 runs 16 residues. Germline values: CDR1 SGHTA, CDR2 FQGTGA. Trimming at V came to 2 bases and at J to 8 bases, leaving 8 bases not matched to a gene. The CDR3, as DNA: TGTGCCAGCAGCTTATATGCTAGCGGGAGATTTGGGGAGCTGTTTTTT. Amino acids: CASSLYASGRFGELFF.

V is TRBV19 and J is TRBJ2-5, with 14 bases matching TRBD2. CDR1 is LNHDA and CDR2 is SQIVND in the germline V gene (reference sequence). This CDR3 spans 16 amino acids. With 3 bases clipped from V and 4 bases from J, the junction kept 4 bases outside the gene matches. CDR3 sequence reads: CASSIPGLAGGETQYF. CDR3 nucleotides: TGTGCCAGTAGTATCCCAGGACTAGCGGGAGGAGAGACCCAGTACTTC.

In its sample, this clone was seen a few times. The CDR3 sequence is CASSYSFGYSEAFF. In DNA, the CDR3 is TGTGCCAGCAGTTACTCGTTCGGGTACAGCGAAGCTTTCTTT. This chain connects TRBV6-6 to TRBJ1-1; D unclear. Germline values: CDR1 MNHNY, CDR2 SVGAGI (reference sequence). The length of the CDR3 is 14 residues. The V end was cut by 0 bases, the J end by 8 bases, with 13 bases between.

The CDR3 DNA reads TGTGCCAGTAGCTCACTCCGGGACCCAACATACGAGCAGTACTTC. This gives the protein CASSSLRDPTYEQYF. The rearrangement uses TRBV19 and TRBJ2-7; TRBD1 or TRBD2 may be the D gene (5 bases each). The CDR3 is made up of 15 amino acids. Trimming removed 6 bases from V and 4 bases from J, with 19 bases in between. The V gene's germline CDR1 is LNHDA and CDR2 SQIVND (reference sequence). Full variable domain (outside the CDR3, taken from reference TRBV19 and TRBJ2-7): DGGITQSPKYLFRKEGQNVTLSCEQNLNHDAMYWYRQDPGQGLRLIYYSQIVNDFQKGDIAEGYSVSREKKESFPLTVTSAQKNPTAFYLCASSSLRDPTYEQYFGPGTRLTVT.

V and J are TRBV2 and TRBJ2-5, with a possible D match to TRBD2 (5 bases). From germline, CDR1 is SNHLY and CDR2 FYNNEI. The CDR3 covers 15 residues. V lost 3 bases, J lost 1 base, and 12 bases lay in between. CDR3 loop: CASSEAPRGQETQYF. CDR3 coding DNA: TGTGCCAGCAGTGAGGCCCCCCGGGGCCAAGAGACCCAGTACTTC.

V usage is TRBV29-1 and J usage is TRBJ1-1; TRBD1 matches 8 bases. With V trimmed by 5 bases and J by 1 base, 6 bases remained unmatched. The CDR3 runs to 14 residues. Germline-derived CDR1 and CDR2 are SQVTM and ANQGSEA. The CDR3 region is CSVLDRAGNTEAFF. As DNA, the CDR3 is TGCAGCGTTTTGGACAGGGCGGGGAACACTGAAGCTTTCTTT.

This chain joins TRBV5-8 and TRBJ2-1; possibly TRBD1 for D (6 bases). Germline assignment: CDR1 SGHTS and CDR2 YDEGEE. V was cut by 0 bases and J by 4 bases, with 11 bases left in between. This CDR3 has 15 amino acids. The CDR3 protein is CASSLGQVVYNEQFF. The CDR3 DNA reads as TGTGCCAGCAGCTTGGGACAGGTGGTATACAATGAGCAGTTCTTC.

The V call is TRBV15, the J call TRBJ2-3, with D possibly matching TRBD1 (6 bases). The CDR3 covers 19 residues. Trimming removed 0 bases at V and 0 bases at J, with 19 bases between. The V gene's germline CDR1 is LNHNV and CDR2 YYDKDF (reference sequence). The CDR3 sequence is CATSREYLAGALSTDTQYF. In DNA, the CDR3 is TGTGCCACCAGCAGAGAGTACCTGGCAGGGGCCCTGAGCACAGATACGCAGTATTTT.

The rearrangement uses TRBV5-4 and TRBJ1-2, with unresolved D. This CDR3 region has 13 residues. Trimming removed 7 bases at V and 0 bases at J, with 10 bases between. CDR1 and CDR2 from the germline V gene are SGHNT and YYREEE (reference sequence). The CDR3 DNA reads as TGTGCCAGCCGATCAGCGGCTAACTATGGCTACACCTTC. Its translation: CASRSAANYGYTF.